These 11 T cell receptor beta chains share one sample of origin, sequenced in a study of CD8 T cells in ankylosing spondylitis. The study, taken as a whole, reports: A motif of 8 or 9 highly homologous TCR beta variants was seen as apparently characteristic of ankylosing spondylitis blood.

These receptors have no known antigen. TCRdb redid the calling of the 5' RACE reads with MiXCR, one entry per CDR3 protein. This table holds roughly 450,000 distinct CDR3 sequences, roughly 25% found once. The sequenced material came from blood, either unsorted or a sorted T cell fraction (not recorded which). The receptors originated from a male donor with ankylosing spondylitis.

In this sample, this clonotype turned up many times. The rearrangement uses TRBV7-2 and TRBJ2-2, with D uncertain. This CDR3 is built from 13 residues. Germline V lookup: CDR1 SGHTA, CDR2 FQGNSA. Between the trimmed V and J ends, which lost 1 base and 4 bases, there was a span of 4 bases. The CDR3 DNA follows: TGTGCCAGCAGCTTAGAACCCACCGGGGAGCTGTTTTTT. The encoded protein is CASSLEPTGELFF.

This clonotype has at least ten counts. V is TRBV5-1 and J is TRBJ2-7; either TRBD1 or TRBD2 may fit D (6 bases each). The V end was cut by 0 bases, the J end by 5 bases, with 15 bases between. CDR1 SGHRS and CDR2 YFSETQ come from the germline V gene. The CDR3 loop spans 15 amino acids. In DNA, the CDR3 is TGCGCCAGCAGCTTGGAGGGGGGCCTTTATCACGAGCAGTACTTC. Protein product: CASSLEGGLYHEQYF.

The chain has TRBV7-2 and TRBJ1-6; TRBD1 aligns across 7 bases. Per the germline V gene, CDR1 is SGHTA and CDR2 is FQGNSA. The length of the CDR3 is 12 residues. J was trimmed by 17 bases and V by 5 bases; bases with no gene match: 9. CDR3 sequence reads: CASSQTTGTVHF. Written as DNA, the CDR3 is TGTGCCAGCAGCCAAACCACCGGGACAGTCCACTTT.

The chain joins TRBV10-1 to TRBJ2-3, with TRBD2 matching 9 bases. With V trimmed by 2 bases and J by 4 bases, 4 bases remained unmatched. The V gene's germline CDR1 is WNHNN and CDR2 SYGVQD (reference sequence). The CDR3 consists of 15 residues. The CDR3 loop reads CASSEVLAGPDTQYF. CDR3 nucleotides: TGCGCCAGCAGTGAGGTCCTAGCGGGGCCAGATACGCAGTATTTT.

This clonotype has more than one count but fewer than ten. This sequence joins TRBV5-1 and TRBJ2-1; 16 nucleotides line up with TRBD2. The CDR3 is 19 amino acids. Losses at the gene ends were 4 bases for V and 2 bases for J; bases not matched to a gene: 9. Germline V gene sequence: CDR1 SGHRS, CDR2 YFSETQ. CDR3 amino acids: CASSPGTSGRARAYNEQFF. CDR3 coding DNA: TGCGCCAGCAGCCCGGGGACTAGCGGGAGGGCCCGAGCCTACAATGAGCAGTTCTTC.

This sequence joins TRBV2 and TRBJ1-5, with no clear D. Germline loops: CDR1 SNHLY, CDR2 FYNNEI. The length of the CDR3 is 12 residues. V shed 1 base and J shed 6 bases, with 4 bases lying between them. The DNA of the CDR3 is TGTGCCAGCAGTGAAGGAGGTCAGCCCCAGCATTTT. Translated, it gives CASSEGGQPQHF.

The chain carries TRBV5-1 and TRBJ1-4; no reliable D call. CDR1 is SGHRS and CDR2 is YFSETQ in the germline V gene. V lost 8 bases to trimming and J lost 4 bases, with 12 bases between them. CDR3 size: 13 residues. The CDR3 DNA is TGCGCCAGTCAAAAGGGAAGTAATGAAAAACTGTTTTTT. It encodes CASQKGSNEKLFF.

The CDR3 here is CSAQSGLLDPDTQYF. DNA for the CDR3: TGCAGTGCTCAGAGTGGCCTGCTTGATCCAGATACGCAGTATTTT. J is TRBJ2-3 and V is TRBV20-1; D gene unclear. The germline V gene has CDR1 DFQATT and CDR2 SNEGSKA (reference sequence). CDR3 length equals 15 residues. With 5 bases removed from V and 4 bases from J, the gap between germline ends came to 19 bases.

This clonotype appeared a few times. The rearrangement links TRBV18 to TRBJ2-7, with TRBD2 matching 7 bases. The V and J ends lost 8 bases and 3 bases, in that order; junction bases with no gene match: 10. The V gene's germline CDR1 is KGHSH and CDR2 LQKENI. CDR3 size: 14 residues. The CDR3 reads CASRAVGGDYEQYV. For the CDR3, the DNA is TGTGCCAGCCGAGCGGTGGGAGGGGACTACGAGCAGTACGTC.

The rearrangement uses TRBV7-2 and TRBJ2-2; 7 bases are a match to TRBD2. V lost 3 bases to trimming and J lost 6 bases; unmatched junction nucleotides: 4. Germline V lookup: CDR1 SGHTA, CDR2 FQGNSA. This CDR3 is 14 amino acids long. The CDR3 coding sequence is TGTGCCAGCAGCTTTAGCGGGTATGCCGGGGAGCTGTTTTTT. It codes for CASSFSGYAGELFF. The whole variable domain, filled in from reference TRBV7-2 and TRBJ2-2, reads GAGVSQSPSNKVTEKGKDVELRCDPISGHTALYWYRQSLGQGLEFLIYFQGNSAPDKSGLPSDRFSAERTGGSVSTLTIQRTQQEDSAVYLCASSFSGYAGELFFGEGSRLTVL.

This clonotype was observed a few times. The V call is TRBV3-1, the J call TRBJ2-5, with 9 bases that match TRBD2. This CDR3 is built from 16 residues. The trim removed 3 bases at V and 7 bases at J, leaving 12 bases unmatched. Germline V gene lookup returns CDR1 LGHDT and CDR2 YNNKEL (reference sequence). CDR3 in amino acids: CASSHYVAGGPGTQYF. DNA for the CDR3: TGTGCCAGCAGCCATTACGTCGCGGGAGGGCCAGGGACCCAGTACTTC.